This T cell receptor beta chain was observed in a study of shared clonotypes between healthy human individuals. Regarding the study as a whole: As a rule, naive subsets had a larger estimated richness than memory subsets.

CDR1 is SGHDT, CDR2 YYEEEE, per germline. This CDR3 spans 13 amino acids. V lost 2 bases and J lost 0, with 5 bases in between. CD45RA+ naive and CD45RA-negative memory subsets were separated from CD4+ cells. Comment on this clone: The target antigen is unknown.

Roughly 33,000 T cell genomes, or approximately 0.2 ug DNA, went into the sorted-subset replicate PCRs. The data were produced by immunoSEQ multiplex PCR, yet TCRdb's version contains in-frame clones alone and is incomplete. The data hold 1 million to 1.3 million clones, with around three quarters observed a single time. The sequence was collected from a man aged 18 to 29 in good health. Some clones in this sample may be carry-over from other donors' samples. Sequencing used memory CD4+ T cells from PBMCs. Subset described: CD45RA-negative fraction. The chain joins TRBV5-6 to TRBJ1-1, with D unclear. Here the CDR3 reads CASSFGLNTEAFF. CDR3 DNA sequence: TGTGCCAGCAGCTTCGGACTGAACACTGAAGCTTTCTTT.